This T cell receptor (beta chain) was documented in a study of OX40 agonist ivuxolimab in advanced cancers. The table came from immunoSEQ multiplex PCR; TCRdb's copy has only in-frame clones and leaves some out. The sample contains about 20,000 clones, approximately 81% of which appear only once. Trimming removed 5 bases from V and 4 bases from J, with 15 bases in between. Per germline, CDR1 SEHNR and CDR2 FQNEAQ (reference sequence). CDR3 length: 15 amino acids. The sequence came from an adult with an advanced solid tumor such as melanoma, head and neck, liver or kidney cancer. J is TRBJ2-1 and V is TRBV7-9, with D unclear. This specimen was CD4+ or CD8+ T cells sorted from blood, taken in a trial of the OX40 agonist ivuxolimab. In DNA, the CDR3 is TGTGCCAGCAGCCGACCAGACCGGCTGTACAATGAGCAGTTCTTC. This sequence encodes CASSRPDRLYNEQFF.